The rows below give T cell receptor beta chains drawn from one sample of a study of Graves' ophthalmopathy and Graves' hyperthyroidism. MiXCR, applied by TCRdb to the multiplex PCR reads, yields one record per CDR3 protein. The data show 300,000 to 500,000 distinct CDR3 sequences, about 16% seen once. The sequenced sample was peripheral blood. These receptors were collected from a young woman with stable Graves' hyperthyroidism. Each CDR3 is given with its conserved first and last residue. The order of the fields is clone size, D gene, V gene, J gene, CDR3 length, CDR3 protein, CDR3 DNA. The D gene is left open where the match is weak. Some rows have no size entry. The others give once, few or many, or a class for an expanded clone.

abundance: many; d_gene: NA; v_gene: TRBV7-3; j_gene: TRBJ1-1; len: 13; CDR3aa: CASSLRESTEAFF; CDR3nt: TGTGCCAGCAGCTTAAGGGAAAGCACTGAAGCTTTCTTT
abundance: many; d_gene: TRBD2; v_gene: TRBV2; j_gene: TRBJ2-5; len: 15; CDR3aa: CASSEDQRGFETQYF; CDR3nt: TGTGCCAGCAGTGAAGACCAGCGGGGGTTTGAGACCCAGTACTTC
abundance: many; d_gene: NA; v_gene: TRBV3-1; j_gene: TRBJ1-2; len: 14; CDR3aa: CASSQGPGGYGYTF; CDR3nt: TGTGCCAGCAGCCAAGGACCGGGAGGCTATGGCTACACCTTC
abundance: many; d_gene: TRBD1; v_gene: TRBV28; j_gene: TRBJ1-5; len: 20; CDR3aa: CASSLHRTGPKLYSNQPQHF; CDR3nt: TGTGCCAGCAGTTTACACCGGACAGGGCCAAAACTCTATAGCAATCAGCCCCAGCATTTT
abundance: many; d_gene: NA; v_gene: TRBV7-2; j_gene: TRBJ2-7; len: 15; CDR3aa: CASSPTRRDSYEQYF; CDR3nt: TGTGCCAGCAGCCCCACCCGGAGGGACTCCTACGAGCAGTACTTC
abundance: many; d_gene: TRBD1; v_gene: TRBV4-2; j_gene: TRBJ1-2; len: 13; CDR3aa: CASSQNRGSGYTF; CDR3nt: TGTGCCAGCAGCCAAAACAGGGGATCTGGCTACACCTTC
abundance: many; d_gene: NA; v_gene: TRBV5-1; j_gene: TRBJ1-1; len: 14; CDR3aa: CASKTSGRNTEAFF; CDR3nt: TGCGCCAGCAAAACCTCAGGGAGGAACACTGAAGCTTTCTTT
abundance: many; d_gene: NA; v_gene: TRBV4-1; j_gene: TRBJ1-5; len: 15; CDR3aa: CASSQDRADNQPQHF; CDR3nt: TGCGCCAGCAGCCAAGATCGAGCGGATAATCAGCCCCAGCATTTT
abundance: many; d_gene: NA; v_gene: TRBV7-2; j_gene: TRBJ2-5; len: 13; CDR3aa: CASSRGGQETQYF; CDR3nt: TGTGCCAGCAGCCGGGGAGGCCAAGAGACCCAGTACTTC
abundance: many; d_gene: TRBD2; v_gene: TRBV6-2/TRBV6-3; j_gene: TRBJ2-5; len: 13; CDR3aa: CASSLGRVETQYF; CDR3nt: TGTGCCAGCAGTTTGGGGAGGGTAGAGACCCAGTACTTC
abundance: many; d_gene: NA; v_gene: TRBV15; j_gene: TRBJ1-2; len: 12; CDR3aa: CATSRSTDSYTF; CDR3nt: TGTGCCACCAGCAGGTCTACCGATTCCTACACCTTC
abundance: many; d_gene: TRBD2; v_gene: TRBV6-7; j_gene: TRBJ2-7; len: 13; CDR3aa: CASLSRGGSEQYF; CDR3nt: TGTGCCAGCCTCTCGAGGGGAGGGTCCGAGCAGTACTTC
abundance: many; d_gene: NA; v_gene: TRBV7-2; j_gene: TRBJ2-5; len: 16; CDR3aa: CASSLGGGASQETQYF; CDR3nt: TGTGCCAGCAGCTTAGGGGGCGGGGCCTCCCAAGAGACCCAGTACTTC
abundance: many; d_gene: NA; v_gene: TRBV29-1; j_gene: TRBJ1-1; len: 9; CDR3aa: CSVDEGAFF; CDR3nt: TGCAGCGTTGACGAAGGCGCTTTCTTT
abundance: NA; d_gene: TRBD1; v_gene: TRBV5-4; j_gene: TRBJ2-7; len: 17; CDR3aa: CASSLGGLRDRVHEQYF; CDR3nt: TGTGCCAGCAGCTTGGGGGGCCTTCGGGACAGGGTCCACGAGCAGTACTTC
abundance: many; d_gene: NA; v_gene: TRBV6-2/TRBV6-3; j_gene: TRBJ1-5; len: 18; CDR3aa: CASSYIEVFSGGNQPQHF; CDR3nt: TGTGCCAGCAGTTACATCGAAGTTTTTTCGGGGGGCAATCAGCCCCAGCATTTT
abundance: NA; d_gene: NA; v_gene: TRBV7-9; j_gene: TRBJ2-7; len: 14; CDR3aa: CASSLGPGAYEQYF; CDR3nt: TGTGCCAGCAGCTTAGGGCCGGGGGCCTACGAGCAGTACTTC
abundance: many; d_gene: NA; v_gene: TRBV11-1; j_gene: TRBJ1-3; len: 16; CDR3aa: CASSLGVPSSGNTIYF; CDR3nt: TGTGCCAGCAGCTTAGGGGTCCCGAGCTCTGGAAACACCATATATTTT
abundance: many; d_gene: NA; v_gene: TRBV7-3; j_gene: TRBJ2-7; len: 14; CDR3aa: CASSQRSHPYEQYF; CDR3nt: TGTGCCAGCAGTCAACGATCACATCCCTACGAGCAGTACTTC
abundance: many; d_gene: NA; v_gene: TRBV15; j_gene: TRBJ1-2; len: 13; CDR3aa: CATSPLEDYGYTF; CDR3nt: TGTGCCACCAGCCCCCTGGAGGACTATGGCTACACCTTC
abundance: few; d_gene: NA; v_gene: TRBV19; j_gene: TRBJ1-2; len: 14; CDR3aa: CASSIGAALYGYTF; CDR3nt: TGTGCCAGTAGTATAGGGGCAGCCCTCTATGGCTACACCTTC
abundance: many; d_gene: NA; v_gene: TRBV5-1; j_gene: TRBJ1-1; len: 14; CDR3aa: CASKSTELNTEAFF; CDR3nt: TGCGCCAGCAAATCAACAGAACTGAACACTGAAGCTTTCTTT
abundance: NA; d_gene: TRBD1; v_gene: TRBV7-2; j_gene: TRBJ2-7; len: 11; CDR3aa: CASRTTGVVYF; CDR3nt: TGTGCCAGCAGAACTACAGGGGTCGTCTACTTC
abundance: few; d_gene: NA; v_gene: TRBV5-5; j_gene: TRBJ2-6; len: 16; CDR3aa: CASSLGSGAGANVLTF; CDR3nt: TGTGCCAGCAGCTTGGGGTCAGGGGCAGGGGCCAACGTCCTGACTTTC
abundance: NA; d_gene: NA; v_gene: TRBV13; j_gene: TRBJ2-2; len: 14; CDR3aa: CASSGRTDTGELFF; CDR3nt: TGTGCCAGCAGCGGTAGGACAGACACCGGGGAGCTGTTTTTT
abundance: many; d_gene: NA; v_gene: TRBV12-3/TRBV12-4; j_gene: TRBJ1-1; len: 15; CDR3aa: CASSFRLGKITEAFF; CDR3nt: TGTGCCAGCAGTTTTCGGCTAGGAAAGATCACTGAAGCTTTCTTT
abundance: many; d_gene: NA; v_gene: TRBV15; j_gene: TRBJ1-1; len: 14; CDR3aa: CATSRVGSLTEAFF; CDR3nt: TGTGCCACCAGCAGAGTGGGGTCCCTTACTGAAGCTTTCTTT
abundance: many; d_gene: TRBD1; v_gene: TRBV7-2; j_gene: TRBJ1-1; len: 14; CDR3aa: CASSTDRGDPEAFF; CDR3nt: TGTGCCAGCAGCACGGACAGGGGGGACCCTGAAGCTTTCTTT